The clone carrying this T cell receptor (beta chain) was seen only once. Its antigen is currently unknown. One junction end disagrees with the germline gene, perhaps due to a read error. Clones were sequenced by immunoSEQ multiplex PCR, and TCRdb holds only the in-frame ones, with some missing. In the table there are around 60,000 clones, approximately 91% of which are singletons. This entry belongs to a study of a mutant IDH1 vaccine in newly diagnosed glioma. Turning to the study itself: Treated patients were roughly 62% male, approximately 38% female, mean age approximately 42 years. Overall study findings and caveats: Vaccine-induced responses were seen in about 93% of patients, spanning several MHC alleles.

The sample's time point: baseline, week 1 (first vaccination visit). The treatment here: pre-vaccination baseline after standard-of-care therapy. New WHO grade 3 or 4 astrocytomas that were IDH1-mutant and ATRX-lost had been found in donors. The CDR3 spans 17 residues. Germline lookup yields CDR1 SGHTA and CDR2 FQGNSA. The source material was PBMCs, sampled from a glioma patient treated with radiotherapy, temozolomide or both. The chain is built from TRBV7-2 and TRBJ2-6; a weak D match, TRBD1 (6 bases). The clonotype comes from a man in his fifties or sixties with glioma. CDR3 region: CASSIARGGFGANVLTF. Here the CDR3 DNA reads TGTGCCAGCAGCATAGCCAGGGGTGGCTTTGGGGCCAACGTCCTGACTTTC. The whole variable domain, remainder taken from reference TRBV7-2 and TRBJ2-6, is GAGVSQSPSNKVTEKGKDVELRCDPISGHTALYWYRQSLGQGLEFLIYFQGNSAPDKSGLPSDRFSAERTGGSVSTLTIQRTQQEDSAVYLCASSIARGGFGANVLTFGAGSRLTVL.